The rows below give T cell receptor beta chains drawn from one sample of a study of vaccination and CD4 T cells after COVID-19. TCRdb redid the calling of the PCR reads with MiXCR, one entry per CDR3 protein. Seen here are about 16,000 distinct CDR3 sequences, 44% observed once, and the top ten hold about 3.7%. These TCRs' antigens remain unknown. Sequenced material: CD4+ T cells from blood, cultured in vitro. These receptors all stem from a human donor who had recovered from COVID-19. The CDR3 runs from the conserved cysteine through the conserved F or W. A D gene is named only where the DNA matches it firmly. The size of a clone is reported for some rows only, either as once, few or many, or as a class for expanded clones.

D	J	size	V	DNA	CDR3
TRBD2	TRBJ2-1	.	TRBV28	TGTGCCAGCACCCCCTGGTCTAGCGGGACCTACAATGAGCAGTTCTTC	CASTPWSSGTYNEQFF
TRBD1	TRBJ2-1	.	TRBV20-1	TGCAGTGCTAGCCAGGGGGCCTCCTACAATGAGCAGTTCTTC	CSASQGASYNEQFF
.	TRBJ2-1	.	TRBV20-1	TGCAGTGCCCCCGACACCTCGGTGAGACACAACAATGAGCAGTTCTTC	CSAPDTSVRHNNEQFF
.	TRBJ1-1	few	TRBV7-8	TGTGCCAGCAGCTTATACAGCGGTTCTGAAGCTTTCTTT	CASSLYSGSEAFF
.	TRBJ2-1	.	TRBV20-1	TGCAGTGCTAGAGGGGTTGGGCAGGGCCGTGGCAATGAGCAGTTCTTC	CSARGVGQGRGNEQFF
TRBD2	TRBJ2-7	few	TRBV20-1	TGCAGTGCTAGAGGACTAGCGTCGAGGTATGAGCAGTACTTC	CSARGLASRYEQYF
.	TRBJ1-5	few	TRBV20-1	TGCAGTGCTGGGGGCCCAAATAGCAATCAGCCCCAGCATTTT	CSAGGPNSNQPQHF
.	TRBJ2-2	.	TRBV11-2	TGTGCCAGCAGCCTCAGGGTCGCGAACACCGGGGAGCTGTTTTTT	CASSLRVANTGELFF
.	TRBJ1-2	.	TRBV6-1	TGTGCCAGCAGCCGCCCGGTATGGGCTGGCTATGGCTACACCTTC	CASSRPVWAGYGYTF
TRBD2	TRBJ2-3	few	TRBV20-1	TGCAGTGCTAGACTACTAGCGGGAGATACGCAGTATTTT	CSARLLAGDTQYF
.	TRBJ2-1	.	TRBV30	TGTGCCTGGAATGAAGCGGTGCGCTACAATGAGCAGTTCTTC	CAWNEAVRYNEQFF
TRBD1	TRBJ1-1	.	TRBV5-1	TGCGCCAGCAGCCCAACAGGGGACACTGAAGCTTTCTTT	CASSPTGDTEAFF
.	TRBJ2-1	.	TRBV28	TGTGCCAGCAGTTTGAGAACTTTATACAATGAGCAGTTCTTC	CASSLRTLYNEQFF
.	TRBJ2-3	.	TRBV7-2	TGTGCCAGCAGCTACTCGGGTTTACGGGCAGATACGCAGTATTTT	CASSYSGLRADTQYF
.	TRBJ2-3	.	TRBV12-3/TRBV12-4	TGTGCCAGCAGTTTAGCGGGGGACCCAAGCACAGATACGCAGTATTTT	CASSLAGDPSTDTQYF
.	TRBJ2-5	.	TRBV20-1	TGCAGTGCTAGAAGGTACCAAGAGACCCAGTACTTC	CSARRYQETQYF
TRBD1	TRBJ1-6	.	TRBV19	TGTGCCAGTAGTATTGCAGGGGACAGTTCACCCCTCCACTTT	CASSIAGDSSPLHF
TRBD2	TRBJ2-5	.	TRBV5-1	TGCGCCAGCAGCCCAGGGACTAGCGCTCAAGAGACCCAGTACTTC	CASSPGTSAQETQYF
.	TRBJ1-6	.	TRBV19	TGTGCCAGTAGCCGAAGGGGCCAACAGGGTAATTCACCCCTCCACTTT	CASSRRGQQGNSPLHF
TRBD2	TRBJ2-5	.	TRBV4-2	TGTGCCAGCAGTTTTTCGAGGACTAGCGGCCAAGAGACCCAGTACTTC	CASSFSRTSGQETQYF
.	TRBJ1-1	few	TRBV20-1	TGCAGTGCTACCATGAACACTGAAGCTTTCTTT	CSATMNTEAFF
TRBD1	TRBJ1-3	.	TRBV12-3/TRBV12-4	TGTGCCAGCAGTAAACAGGGGGCAGGAAACACCATATATTTT	CASSKQGAGNTIYF
.	TRBJ2-7	.	TRBV20-1	TGCAGTGCTAGAATGCGAAGGTCCAATACCGAGCAGTACTTC	CSARMRRSNTEQYF
.	TRBJ1-5	.	TRBV6-4	TGTGCCAGCAGTGACTCCGAGGTAGTGGGCAATCAGCCCCAGCATTTT	CASSDSEVVGNQPQHF
.	TRBJ2-5	once	TRBV11-3	TGTGCCAGCAGCTTAGGAGCCCGGGAAAAACCGGATGAGACCCAGTACTTC	CASSLGAREKPDETQYF
.	TRBJ1-3	once	TRBV5-4	TGTGCCAGCAGCCCCCCGGAGGGGCACACCATATATTTT	CASSPPEGHTIYF
.	TRBJ1-2	.	TRBV25-1	TGTGCCAGCAGTGAGGAACTTGGAAGCTACACCTTC	CASSEELGSYTF
TRBD1	TRBJ2-2	.	TRBV7-2	TGTGCCAGCAGCTCGGGACAGGGATACACCGGGGAGCTGTTTTTT	CASSSGQGYTGELFF
TRBD1	TRBJ2-2	once	TRBV5-1	TGCGCCAGCAGCTCCAGGGGGGGGACAGGGTCAACCGGGGAGCTGTTTTTT	CASSSRGGTGSTGELFF
.	TRBJ2-3	.	TRBV6-4	TGTGCCAGCAGCCCCCAATTCGGCGGGAGCACAGATACGCAGTATTTT	CASSPQFGGSTDTQYF
.	TRBJ1-1	.	TRBV9	TGTGCCAGCAGCGTAGGGGGTATCACTGAAGCTTTCTTT	CASSVGGITEAFF